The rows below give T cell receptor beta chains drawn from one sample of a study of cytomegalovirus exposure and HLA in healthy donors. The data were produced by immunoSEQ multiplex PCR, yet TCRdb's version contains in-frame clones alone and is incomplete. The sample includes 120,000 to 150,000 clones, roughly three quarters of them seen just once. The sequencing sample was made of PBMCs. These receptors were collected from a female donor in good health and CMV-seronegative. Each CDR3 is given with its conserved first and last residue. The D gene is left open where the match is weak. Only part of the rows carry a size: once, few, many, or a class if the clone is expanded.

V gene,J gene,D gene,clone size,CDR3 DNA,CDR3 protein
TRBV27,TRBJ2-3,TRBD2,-,TGTGCCAGCAGTTTGAGCGGGGAGAGCACAGATACGCAGTATTTT,CASSLSGESTDTQYF
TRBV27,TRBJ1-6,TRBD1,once,TGTGCCAGCAGCCTTAGAGGGACAGGGTACGGTTCACCCCTCCACTTT,CASSLRGTGYGSPLHF
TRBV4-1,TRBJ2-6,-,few,TGCGCCAGCAGCCAAGATGGGGACATAACCTACTCTGGGGCCAACGTCCTGACTTTC,CASSQDGDITYSGANVLTF
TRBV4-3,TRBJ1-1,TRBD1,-,TGCGCCAGCAGCCAAGATGAACGGGACAGTGAAGCTTTCTTT,CASSQDERDSEAFF
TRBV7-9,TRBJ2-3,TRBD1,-,TGTGCCAGCAGCTTAGGAGGGCGGAGACAGGGGGCGCGATTAGATACGCAGTATTTT,CASSLGGRRQGARLDTQYF
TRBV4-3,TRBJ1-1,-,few,TGCGCCAGCAGCCAAGACGGCAGCGCTTTTAACACTGAAGCTTTCTTT,CASSQDGSAFNTEAFF
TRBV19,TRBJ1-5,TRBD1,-,TGTGCCAGTAGTATTAGGTACAGGGGAGGATATCAGCCCCAGCATTTT,CASSIRYRGGYQPQHF
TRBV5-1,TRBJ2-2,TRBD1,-,TGCGCCAGCAGCCCACAGGGGCCGGATACCGGGGAGCTGTTTTTT,CASSPQGPDTGELFF
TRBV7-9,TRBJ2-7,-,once,TGTGCCAGCAGCTTACGGTCCTACGAGCAGTACTTC,CASSLRSYEQYF
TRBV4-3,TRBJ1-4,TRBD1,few,TGCGCCAGCAGCCAAGATCAGGGACAGAATGAAAAACTGTTTTTT,CASSQDQGQNEKLFF
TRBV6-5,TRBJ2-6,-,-,TGTGCCAGCAGTACACAGGGTACTGGGGCTAACGTCCTGACTTTC,CASSTQGTGANVLTF
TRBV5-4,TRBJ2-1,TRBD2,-,TGTGCCAGCAGCTCCCCGGTGGCGGGAGTAGAGCAGTTCTTC,CASSSPVAGVEQFF
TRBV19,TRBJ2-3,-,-,TGTGCCAGTAGTCCAGGACTGTCAGATACGCAGTATTTT,CASSPGLSDTQYF
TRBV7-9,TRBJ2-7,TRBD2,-,TGTGCCAGCAGCCCGGGGGGAGGCTACGAGCAGTACTTC,CASSPGGGYEQYF
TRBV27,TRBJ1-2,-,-,TGTGCCAGCCGTGGGGCGGGGACCGCAGCTAACTATGGCTACACCTTC,CASRGAGTAANYGYTF
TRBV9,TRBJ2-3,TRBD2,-,TGTGCCAGCAGCGTCTTGGGACTAGCGGGGGGGCGGGTCACAGATACGCAGTATTTT,CASSVLGLAGGRVTDTQYF
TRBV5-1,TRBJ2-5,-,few,TGCGCCAGCAGCCTGACTACGGAGACCCAGTACTTC,CASSLTTETQYF
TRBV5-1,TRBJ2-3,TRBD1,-,TGCGCCAGCAGCCGGGACACAGGGGTGCTTGCAGATACGCAGTATTTT,CASSRDTGVLADTQYF
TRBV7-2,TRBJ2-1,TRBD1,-,TGTGCCAGCAGCAAGGAACAGGGGTTCTATGAGCAGTTCTTC,CASSKEQGFYEQFF
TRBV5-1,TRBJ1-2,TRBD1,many,TGCGCCAGCAGCCCGGGACAGACTAACTATGGCTACACCTTC,CASSPGQTNYGYTF
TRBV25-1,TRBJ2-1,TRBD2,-,TGTGCCAGCCAAACGGGACTAGCGGGCAATGAGCAGTTCTTC,CASQTGLAGNEQFF
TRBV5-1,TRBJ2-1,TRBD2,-,TGCGCCAGCAGCTGGACTAGCGGGAGTACGTACAATGAGCAGTTCTTC,CASSWTSGSTYNEQFF
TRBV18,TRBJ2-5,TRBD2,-,TGTGCCAGCTCACCACCGCTAGCGGGGGGGCCCTGGCGGGAGACCCAGTACTTC,CASSPPLAGGPWRETQYF
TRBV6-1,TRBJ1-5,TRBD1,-,TGTGCCAGCAGCCAAACGGGCAGGGGGATTCAGCCCCAGCATTTT,CASSQTGRGIQPQHF
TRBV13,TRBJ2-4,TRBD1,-,TGTGCCAGCAGCTCCAGGACAGGGCGAACGTACTTC,CASSSRTGRTYF
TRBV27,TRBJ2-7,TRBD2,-,TGTGCCAGCAGGCGGACTAGCGGGAGTGGGGGGACGGGCGAGCAGTACTTC,CASRRTSGSGGTGEQYF
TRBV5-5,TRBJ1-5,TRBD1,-,TGTGCCAGCAGCGGGACAGGGCGCAATCAGCCCCAGCATTTT,CASSGTGRNQPQHF
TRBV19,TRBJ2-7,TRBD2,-,TGTGCCAGTAGTTACGGGGGGGTCTACGAGCAGTACTTC,CASSYGGVYEQYF
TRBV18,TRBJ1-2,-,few,TGTGCCAGCTCAGCGGACAGTACTAACTATGGCTACACCTTC,CASSADSTNYGYTF
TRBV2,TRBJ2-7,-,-,TGTGCCAGCAGTGAAGTCGGGGAAGACCCCTACGAGCAGTACTTC,CASSEVGEDPYEQYF
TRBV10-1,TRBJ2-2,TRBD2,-,TGCGCCAGCAGTGAGACTGGACTAGCGGGACTCGGGGCCACCGGGGAGCTGTTTTTT,CASSETGLAGLGATGELFF
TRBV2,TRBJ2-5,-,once,TGTGCCAGCAAAGAGCAAGAGACCCAGTACTTC,CASKEQETQYF
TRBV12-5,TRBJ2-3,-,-,TGTGCTAGTGGTTTGAGGGGAGGAATAGATACGCAGTATTTT,CASGLRGGIDTQYF
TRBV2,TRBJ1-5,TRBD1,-,TGTGCCAGCGATTGGACAGGGAACGTGGGTGATCAGCCCCAGCATTTT,CASDWTGNVGDQPQHF
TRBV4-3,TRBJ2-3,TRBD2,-,TGCGCCAGCAGTCTAGCGGGGCGGGACACAGATACGCAGTATTTT,CASSLAGRDTDTQYF
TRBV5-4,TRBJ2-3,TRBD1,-,TGTGCCAGCAGCTTGGGTCTGGGACAGGGGTTGGCAGATACGCAGTATTTT,CASSLGLGQGLADTQYF
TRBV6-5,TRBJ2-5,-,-,TGTGCCAGCAGACAGTCAGAGTCCCAAGAGACCCAGTACTTC,CASRQSESQETQYF
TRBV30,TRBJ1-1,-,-,TGTGCCCTTGGGGGGAGAGCTTTCTTT,CALGGRAFF
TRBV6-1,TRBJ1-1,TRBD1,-,TGTGCCAGCACTTGGGACAGGGCAAACACTGAAGCTTTCTTT,CASTWDRANTEAFF
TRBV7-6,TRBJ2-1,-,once,TGTGCCAGCAGCTTATATTGGCAGGGAAATGAGCAGTTCTTC,CASSLYWQGNEQFF
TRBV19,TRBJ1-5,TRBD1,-,TGTGCCAGTAGTGCGACAGGGATGGGTCAGCCCCAGCATTTT,CASSATGMGQPQHF
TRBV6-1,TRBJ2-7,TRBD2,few,TGTGCCAGCAGTGAGATGAGCGGGAACCCCTACGAGCAGTACTTC,CASSEMSGNPYEQYF
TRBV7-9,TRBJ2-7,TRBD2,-,TGTGCCAGCAGCTTAGCCGGCGCGGGAGGGCCCTACGAGCAGTACTTC,CASSLAGAGGPYEQYF